This T cell receptor (beta chain) was found in a study of T cell repertoires in cytomegalovirus infection. There are 13 residues in the CDR3. Trimming took 8 bases from V and 6 from J; bases not matched to a gene: 7. Germline assignment: CDR1 SNHLY and CDR2 FYNNEI. One entry per CDR3 protein, called by TCRdb with MiXCR from the reads. The data show 750,000 to 950,000 distinct CDR3 sequences, about 29% seen once. With respect to this clonotype: The antigen is not known.

The genes are TRBV2 and TRBJ2-3; 8 bases align to TRBD1. The starting material was cultured CD8+ T cells from PBMCs, obtained from culture after CMV antigen stimulation. This sequence originates from a human donor in good health (CMV status not recorded). Some clones in this sample may be carry-over from other donors' samples. CDR3 protein: CASGTGGSDTQYF. CDR3 nucleotides: TGTGCCAGCGGAACAGGGGGGTCGGATACGCAGTATTTT.